These T cell receptor beta chains were read from a single sample in a study of blood T cell repertoires in COVID-19. TCRdb's copy holds only in-frame clones and misses some; the assay was immunoSEQ multiplex PCR. Of about 61,000 clones listed, around four fifths are singletons. Material for sequencing was peripheral blood. These receptor sequences come from a man in his 70s with acute or convalescent COVID-19. Each CDR3 is given with its conserved first and last residue. D genes are given only for firm matches. The size of a clone is reported for some rows only, either as once, few or many, or as a class for expanded clones.

V	J	D	size	CDR3	DNA
TRBV7-3	TRBJ2-2	NA	NA	CASSRDTPNTGELFF	TGTGCCAGCAGCCGGGACACCCCAAACACCGGGGAGCTGTTTTTT
TRBV5-1	TRBJ2-5	NA	NA	CASSLSGNPETQYF	TGCGCCAGCAGCTTGTCGGGAAATCCAGAGACCCAGTACTTC
TRBV7-6	TRBJ2-1	NA	NA	CASSSTGGTINNEQFF	TGTGCCAGCAGCTCCACGGGGGGCACAATCAACAATGAGCAGTTCTTC
TRBV28	TRBJ1-5	NA	NA	CASLPLRDTYQPQHF	TGTGCCAGCCTCCCCCTCCGGGACACCTATCAGCCCCAGCATTTT
TRBV9	TRBJ2-2	TRBD1	NA	CASGLTGDTGELFF	TGTGCCAGCGGCCTGACAGGGGACACCGGGGAGCTGTTTTTT
TRBV5-1	TRBJ1-2	TRBD1	few	CASSSPGQGYGYTF	TGCGCCAGCAGCTCGCCGGGACAGGGTTACGGCTACACCTTC
TRBV24-1	TRBJ2-3	NA	NA	CATSDPSTDTQYF	TGTGCCACCAGTGATCCTAGTACAGATACGCAGTATTTT
TRBV5-4	TRBJ2-5	TRBD2	NA	CASSAGLAGEETQYF	TGTGCCAGCAGCGCGGGACTAGCGGGGGAAGAGACCCAGTACTTC
TRBV5-6	TRBJ2-6	TRBD1	NA	CASSATGAGANVLTF	TGTGCCAGCAGCGCCACAGGGGCCGGGGCCAACGTCCTGACTTTC
TRBV7-9	TRBJ2-5	NA	NA	CASSLTGGGGETQYF	TGTGCCAGCAGCTTAACGGGAGGGGGCGGAGAGACCCAGTACTTC
TRBV11-1	TRBJ2-7	TRBD1	NA	CASSYDRGETYEQYF	TGTGCCAGCAGCTACGACAGGGGCGAAACCTACGAGCAGTACTTC
TRBV11-3	TRBJ2-2	TRBD2	once	CASSKTSGAIGELFF	TGTGCCAGCAGCAAAACTAGCGGGGCGATCGGGGAGCTGTTTTTT
TRBV29-1	TRBJ2-3	TRBD2	once	CSVDGTSGRTDTQYF	TGCAGCGTTGATGGGACTAGCGGACGCACAGATACGCAGTATTTT
TRBV18	TRBJ2-5	NA	NA	CASSPTSWTGETQYF	TGTGCCAGCTCACCAACTAGCTGGACCGGAGAGACCCAGTACTTC
TRBV19	TRBJ1-1	NA	NA	CASRGPADGAFF	TGTGCCAGTCGCGGGCCGGCCGATGGAGCTTTCTTT
TRBV5-1	TRBJ2-6	NA	NA	CASSPTLSGANVLTF	TGCGCCAGCAGTCCCACCCTATCTGGGGCCAACGTCCTGACTTTC
TRBV6-5	TRBJ2-7	TRBD1	NA	CATRQGHLSYEQYF	TGTGCCACCAGACAGGGCCACCTCTCCTACGAGCAGTACTTC
TRBV7-3	TRBJ2-5	TRBD2	NA	CASSLKGGGNQETQYF	TGTGCCAGCAGCTTAAAAGGCGGGGGAAACCAAGAGACCCAGTACTTC
TRBV5-4	TRBJ2-5	TRBD2	NA	CASSSFSGVQETQYF	TGTGCCAGCAGCTCTTTTAGCGGGGTCCAAGAGACCCAGTACTTC
TRBV27	TRBJ2-1	NA	NA	CASSLLGDEQFF	TGTGCCAGCAGTTTATTGGGAGACGAGCAGTTCTTC
TRBV5-1	TRBJ2-5	TRBD1	NA	CASSLGTGEGETQYF	TGCGCCAGCAGCTTGGGGACAGGGGAAGGGGAGACCCAGTACTTC
TRBV5-4	TRBJ1-4	NA	NA	CASSNKGQLNEKLFF	TGTGCCAGCAGCAACAAGGGACAACTAAATGAAAAACTGTTTTTT
TRBV11-2	TRBJ2-2	NA	NA	CASSLLLNTGELFF	TGTGCCAGCAGCTTACTACTGAACACCGGGGAGCTGTTTTTT